This T cell receptor beta chain was observed in a study of blood T cell repertoires in COVID-19. Across the study: Donors in the United States, Italy and Spain gave samples during acute or convalescent COVID-19. The cDNA or gDNA used as material had been derived from T cells, B-cell-depleted T cells, or PBMCs.

Study processing details: Scientists estimated how many nucleated cells there were by amplifying reference gene primers. Method: immunoSEQ multiplex PCR; TCRdb's copy keeps in-frame clones and lacks some. The V and J calls and clone size come from that table; D and trimming were worked out from the DNA. The top ten hold around 2.9% of the sample, which has 250,000 to 300,000 clones, around 81% seen once. The sample taken for sequencing was peripheral blood. The source of this sequence is a woman aged 55 to 70 with active or convalescent COVID-19.

This CDR3 reads CASSQAGFGQGAGYTF. The DNA for the CDR3 is TGTGCCAGCAGCCAAGCAGGGTTCGGGCAGGGGGCAGGCTACACCTTC. This chain uses TRBV3-1 (or the pseudogene TRBV3-2) with TRBJ1-2; TRBD1 agrees at 8 bases. Trimming at V came to 1 base and at J to 8 bases, leaving 12 bases not matched to a gene. CDR1 is LGHDT and CDR2 is YNNKEL in the germline V gene (reference sequence). This CDR3 spans 16 amino acids.